The 8 T cell receptor beta chains reported below all come from one sample, sequenced in a study of cytomegalovirus exposure and HLA in healthy donors. Primers for the PCR totalled 60 Vbeta and 13 Jbeta. Profiled with immunoSEQ multiplex PCR; TCRdb holds only in-frame clones, not every one. The table lists about 94,000 clones, around three fifths of them singletons. Sample: PBMCs. Source of these receptors: a man aged 30 to 39 in good health and CMV-seronegative.

This chain connects TRBV4-1 to TRBJ1-4; D is unclear. Per germline, CDR1 MGHRA and CDR2 YSYEKL. V was clipped by 8 bases and J by 0 bases, with 22 bases between them. The CDR3 is made up of 18 amino acids. CDR3 residues: CASSFIYYSLATNEKLFF. Here the CDR3 DNA reads TGCGCCAGCTCGTTTATCTACTACTCCCTCGCAACTAATGAAAAACTGTTTTTT.

The chain employs TRBV6-5 and TRBJ1-1; 7 bases are shared with TRBD1. With V trimmed by 5 bases and J by 4 bases, 7 bases remained unmatched. The germline V gene encodes CDR1 MNHEY and CDR2 SVGAGI. This CDR3 comprises 14 residues. CDR3 in amino acids: CASSRQGSGTEAFF. As DNA, the CDR3 is TGTGCCAGCAGTCGACAGGGCTCGGGCACTGAAGCTTTCTTT.

This clone was picked up a small number of times. This chain links TRBV29-1 with TRBJ1-6; 9 bases match TRBD1. Germline CDR1 reads SQVTM; CDR2 reads ANQGSEA. Germline trimming cut 5 bases from V and 5 bases from J; bases unmatched to any gene: 4. This CDR3 region has 14 residues. The CDR3 bases are TGCAGCGTTAAGGGACAGGGCGATAATTCACCCCTCCACTTT. The encoded protein is CSVKGQGDNSPLHF.

The chain has TRBV27 and TRBJ2-1; D gene unclear. This CDR3 spans 13 amino acids. CDR1 and CDR2 from the germline V gene are MNHEY and SMNVEV (reference sequence). Trimming pared 2 bases from V and 6 bases from J, leaving 8 bases between. CDR3 coding DNA: TGTGCCAGCAGTTTAGCGTTTTCCAATGAGCAGTTCTTC. Translating gives CASSLAFSNEQFF.

This chain links TRBV9 with TRBJ2-5; D gene ambiguous. CDR1 SGDLS and CDR2 YYNGEE come from the germline V gene. The V and J ends lost 0 bases and 1 base respectively, with 10 bases between them. The CDR3 covers 15 residues. CDR3 protein: CASSVGLALQETQYF. The CDR3 DNA reads as TGTGCCAGCAGCGTAGGGTTAGCCCTCCAAGAGACCCAGTACTTC.

This clone was seen a handful of times. The chain joins TRBV5-1 to TRBJ2-3; D unclear. CDR3 length equals 14 residues. The V end lost 1 base, the J end lost 2 bases, and 8 bases lay between the germline ends. Germline V gene data show CDR1 as SGHRS and CDR2 as YFSETQ. CDR3: CASSLRLTTDTQYF. The CDR3, as DNA: TGCGCCAGCAGCTTGCGACTTACCACAGATACGCAGTATTTT.

The chain recombines TRBV6-1 with TRBJ1-4; 7 nucleotides match TRBD1. V trimming: 4 bases; J trimming: 7 bases; junction bases outside the gene matches: 3. CDR1 is MNHNS, CDR2 SASEGT, per germline. CDR3 size: 13 residues. The CDR3 bases are TGTGCCAGCAGTGCCCGACAGGGTGAAAAACTGTTTTTT. Translation: CASSARQGEKLFF.

This rearrangement joins TRBV9 to TRBJ1-2, with D maybe TRBD1 (5 bases). Germline CDR1 is SGDLS and CDR2 is YYNGEE. This CDR3 region has 15 residues. V was clipped by 3 bases and J by 2 bases, with 14 bases between them. The chain's CDR3 is CASSESTGANYGYTF. For the CDR3, the DNA is TGTGCCAGCAGCGAGTCCACAGGAGCCAACTATGGCTACACCTTC.